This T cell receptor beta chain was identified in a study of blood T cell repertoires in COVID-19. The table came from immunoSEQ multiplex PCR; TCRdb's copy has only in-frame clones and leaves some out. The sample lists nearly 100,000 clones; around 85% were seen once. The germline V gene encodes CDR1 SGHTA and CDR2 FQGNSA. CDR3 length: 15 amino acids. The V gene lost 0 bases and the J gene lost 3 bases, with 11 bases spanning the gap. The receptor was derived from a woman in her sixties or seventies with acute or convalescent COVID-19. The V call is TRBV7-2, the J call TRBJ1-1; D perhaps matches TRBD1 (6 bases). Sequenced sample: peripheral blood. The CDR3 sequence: CASSLATGRHTEAFF. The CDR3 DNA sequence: TGTGCCAGCAGCTTAGCGACAGGTCGGCACACTGAAGCTTTCTTT.